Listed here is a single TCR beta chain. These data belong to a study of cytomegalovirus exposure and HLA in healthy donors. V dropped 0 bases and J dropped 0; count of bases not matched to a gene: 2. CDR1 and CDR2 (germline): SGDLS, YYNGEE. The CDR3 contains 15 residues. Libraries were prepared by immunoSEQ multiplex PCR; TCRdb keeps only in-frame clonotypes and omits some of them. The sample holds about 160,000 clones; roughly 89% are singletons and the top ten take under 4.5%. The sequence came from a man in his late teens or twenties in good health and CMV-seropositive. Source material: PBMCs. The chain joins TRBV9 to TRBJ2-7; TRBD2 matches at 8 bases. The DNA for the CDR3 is TGTGCCAGCAGCGTAGGTAGCGGGGTCTCCTACGAGCAGTACTTC. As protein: CASSVGSGVSYEQYF.